The rows below give T cell receptor beta chains drawn from one sample of a study of cytomegalovirus exposure and HLA in healthy donors. Using immunoSEQ multiplex PCR, the repertoire was profiled, and TCRdb retains in-frame clones only, with some absent. The sample has 90,000 to 120,000 clones; approximately 79% are singletons. The sample was PBMCs. These receptors all stem from a young man in good health and CMV-seronegative. The CDR3 runs from the conserved cysteine through the conserved F or W. D genes are given only for firm matches. Some rows mark clone size as missing; the rest say once, few, many or name a class of expanded clone.

clone_size	d_call	v_call	j_call	cdr3_aa	cdr3_nt
-	-	TRBV9	TRBJ2-2	CASSVGPQTNTGELFF	TGTGCCAGCAGCGTAGGCCCACAGACGAACACCGGGGAGCTGTTTTTT
-	-	TRBV12-1	TRBJ1-1	CASSCRGHLGTEAFF	TGTGCCAGCAGCTGTAGGGGGCATTTAGGGACTGAAGCTTTCTTT
-	-	TRBV15	TRBJ2-5	CATSRGTEETQYF	TGTGCCACCAGCAGAGGGACAGAAGAGACCCAGTACTTC
-	TRBD1	TRBV7-9	TRBJ1-1	CASSRGGADTEAFF	TGTGCCAGCAGCCGAGGGGGCGCGGACACTGAAGCTTTCTTT
few	-	TRBV6-6	TRBJ1-4	CASTEGVSREKLFF	TGTGCCAGCACCGAAGGGGTTTCTAGGGAAAAACTGTTTTTT
-	TRBD1	TRBV5-4	TRBJ2-5	CASSLVGQGETQYF	TGTGCCAGCAGCCTCGTGGGACAGGGGGAGACCCAGTACTTC
-	-	TRBV5-6	TRBJ1-5	CASSLKVAGYSNQPQHF	TGTGCCAGCAGCTTGAAGGTCGCAGGGTATAGCAATCAGCCCCAGCATTTT
-	-	TRBV28	TRBJ1-1	CASSLIGQVGANAEAFF	TGTGCCAGCAGTTTAATTGGCCAGGTTGGGGCGAACGCTGAAGCTTTCTTT
-	-	TRBV28	TRBJ2-5	CASSTDRTEQETQYF	TGTGCCAGCAGCACCGATCGGACAGAACAAGAGACCCAGTACTTC
-	-	TRBV6-5	TRBJ2-3	CASSYLGSVDTQYF	TGTGCCAGCAGTTACCTTGGCTCTGTGGATACGCAGTATTTT
-	TRBD1	TRBV15	TRBJ1-1	CATSGTGLNTEAFF	TGTGCCACCAGCGGGACAGGGTTGAACACTGAAGCTTTCTTT
-	TRBD1	TRBV7-2	TRBJ1-6	CASSVLGGGRGSYNSPLHF	TGTGCCAGCAGCGTACTAGGGGGCGGACGGGGCTCCTATAATTCACCCCTCCACTTT
-	-	TRBV27	TRBJ2-7	CASSLQGFGYEQYF	TGTGCCAGCAGTCTGCAGGGTTTTGGGTACGAGCAGTACTTC
-	TRBD1	TRBV30	TRBJ1-5	CAWREGAWQPQHF	TGTGCCTGGAGGGAGGGGGCATGGCAGCCCCAGCATTTT
-	TRBD1	TRBV18	TRBJ1-2	CASSPSTGGDYGYTF	TGTGCCAGCTCACCTTCGACAGGGGGCGATTATGGCTACACCTTC
-	-	TRBV11-2	TRBJ1-1	CASCLRLGGEAFF	TGTGCCAGCTGTCTTCGATTGGGAGGTGAAGCTTTCTTT
-	-	TRBV6-5	TRBJ1-2	CASSRRGTYGYTF	TGTGCCAGCAGCCGTAGGGGCACCTATGGCTACACCTTC
few	TRBD1	TRBV13	TRBJ2-7	CASRAARTGDYEQYF	TGTGCCAGCAGAGCAGCCAGGACAGGCGACTACGAGCAGTACTTC
-	-	TRBV5-6	TRBJ1-4	CASSLRAGFSEKLFF	TGTGCCAGCAGTCTTAGAGCGGGGTTCTCTGAAAAACTGTTTTTT
-	-	TRBV29-1	TRBJ1-2	CSAPRLEGCGYTF	TGCAGCGCCCCCCGGCTAGAGGGCTGCGGCTACACCTTC
once	-	TRBV5-1	TRBJ2-7	CASSYGQALYEQYF	TGCGCCAGCAGCTATGGCCAGGCCCTCTACGAGCAGTACTTC
-	TRBD1	TRBV6-1	TRBJ2-1	CASDSRTGGLNEQFF	TGTGCCAGCGACAGTAGGACAGGGGGACTCAATGAGCAGTTCTTC
few	TRBD1	TRBV18	TRBJ1-1	CASSLGTGPEAFF	TGTGCCAGCTCACTGGGGACAGGGCCTGAAGCTTTCTTT
few	-	TRBV5-4	TRBJ1-1	CASGRREPVAFF	TGTGCCAGCGGAAGACGGGAGCCAGTAGCTTTCTTT
once	TRBD1	TRBV13	TRBJ2-6	CASSNLQGTGANVLTF	TGTGCCAGCAGCAACTTACAGGGGACTGGGGCCAACGTCCTGACTTTC
-	-	TRBV21-1	TRBJ1-1	CASTTRQGNTEAFF	TGTGCCAGCACAACTAGACAGGGGAACACTGAAGCTTTCTTT
-	TRBD1	TRBV25-1	TRBJ1-2	CASTRDRGYGYPF	TGTGCCAGCACCCGGGACAGGGGCTATGGCTACCCCTTC
-	-	TRBV6-4	TRBJ2-6	CASSDSSIVTGANVLTF	TGTGCCAGCAGTGACTCCTCAATAGTAACTGGGGCCAACGTCCTGACTTTC
-	-	TRBV4-1	TRBJ2-3	CASSQPGADTQYF	TGCGCCAGCAGCCAACCAGGGGCAGATACGCAGTATTTT
-	-	TRBV28	TRBJ1-1	CASSPQGINTEAFF	TGTGCCAGCAGTCCCCAGGGGATTAATACTGAAGCTTTCTTT
once	-	TRBV5-4	TRBJ2-5	CASSLTTGSQETQYF	TGTGCCAGCAGCCTGACAACAGGGTCCCAAGAGACCCAGTACTTC